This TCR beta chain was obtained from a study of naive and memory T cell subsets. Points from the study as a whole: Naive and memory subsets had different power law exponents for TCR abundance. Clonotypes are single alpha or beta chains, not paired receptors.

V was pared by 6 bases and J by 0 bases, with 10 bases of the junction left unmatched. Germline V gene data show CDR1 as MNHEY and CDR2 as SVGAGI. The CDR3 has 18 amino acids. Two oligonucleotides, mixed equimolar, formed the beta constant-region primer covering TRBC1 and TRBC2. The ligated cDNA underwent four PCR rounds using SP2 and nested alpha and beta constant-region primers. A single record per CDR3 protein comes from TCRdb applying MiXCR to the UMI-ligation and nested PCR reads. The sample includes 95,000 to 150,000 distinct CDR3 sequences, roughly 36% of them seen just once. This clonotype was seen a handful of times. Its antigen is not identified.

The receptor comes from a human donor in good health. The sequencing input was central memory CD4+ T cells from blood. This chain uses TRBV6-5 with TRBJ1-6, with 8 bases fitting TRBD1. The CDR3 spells CASSYGNRGSSYNSPLHF. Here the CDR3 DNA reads TGTGCCAGCAGCTACGGGAACAGGGGGAGCTCCTATAATTCACCCCTCCACTTT.